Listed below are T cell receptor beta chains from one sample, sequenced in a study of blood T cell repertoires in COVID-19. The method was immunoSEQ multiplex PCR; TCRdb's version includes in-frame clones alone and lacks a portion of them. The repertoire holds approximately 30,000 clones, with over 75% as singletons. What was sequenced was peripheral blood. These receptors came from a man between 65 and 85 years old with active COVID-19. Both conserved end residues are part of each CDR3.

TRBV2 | CASRGDRNQPQHF
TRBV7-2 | CASSLRQGNTIYF
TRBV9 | CASSPGGGGRGTGELFF
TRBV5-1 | CASSSGTGANEKLFF
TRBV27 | CASGRGLSNQPQHF
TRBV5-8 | CASRVTGAHLGGELFF
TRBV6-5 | CASTPGGSNYGYTF
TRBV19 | CASSIMTGSYGYTF
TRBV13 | CASSHTLTGGQETQYF
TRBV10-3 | CAISSDTFGQGKGEAFF
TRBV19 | CASWGPSYEQYF
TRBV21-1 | CASSKGASGGPCSYNEQFF
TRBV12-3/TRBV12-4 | CASRQVLFGELFF
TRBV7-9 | CASSLAGRWEKLFF
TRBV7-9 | CASSVGLAGDTDTQYF
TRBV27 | CASSPMSSGFSYEQYF
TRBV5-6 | CASRETGGNSPLHF
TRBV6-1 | CASSEARGITGGYTF
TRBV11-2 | CASRKPGQGRTGELFF
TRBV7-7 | CASSLGLAGGQSSHNEQFF
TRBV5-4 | CASSSGGGLAVNYEQYF
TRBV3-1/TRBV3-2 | CASSQDMSRLTGNTIYF
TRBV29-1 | CSVEGQGYYGYTF
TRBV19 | CASSIESGRHTDTQYF
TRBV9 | CASSVSLAGGPGELFF
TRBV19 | CASSPLRGTEAFF
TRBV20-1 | CSAGETEAFF
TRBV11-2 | CASSLDRGGRYEQYF
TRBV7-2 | CASSLRSGGAIITDTQYF
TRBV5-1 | CASRGSGQGFGEAFF
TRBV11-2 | CASSSLRDRDYGYTF
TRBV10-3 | CAINGLAGGLGTDTQYF
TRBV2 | CASSLTTASGGASDTQYF
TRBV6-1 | CASSEHASGGALETQYF
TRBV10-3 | CAITGTGGGPGGELFF
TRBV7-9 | CASSLNGGETQYF
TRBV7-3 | CASSLIGGGTDTQYF
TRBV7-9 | CASSFADREAWQPQHF
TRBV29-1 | CSVEKQGVDGYTF
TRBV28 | CASSLGPDLHF
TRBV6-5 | CASTRDSFYGYTF
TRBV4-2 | CASSHGAGGLYNEQFF
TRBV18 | CASSLTSGGANEQFF
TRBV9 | CASSVGPGHEQYF
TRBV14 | CASRPGQGATGELFF
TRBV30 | CAWSRGGAGELFF
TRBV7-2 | CASSLTSGASYNEQFF
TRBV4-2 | CASSQDPTGSDSNQPQHF
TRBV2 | CASSASNTEAFF
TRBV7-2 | CASSSGGLAGGPDTQYF